This TCR beta chain was retrieved from a study of identical twins. Study-wide findings and caveats: Interpretation of the results relied on cross-sectional statistical analysis and not on following the same donors.

CDR3 length: 16 residues. CDR1 MGHRA and CDR2 YSYEKL come from the germline V gene. J was trimmed by 11 bases and V by 3 bases; bases with no gene match: 13. This clonotype has a count of ten or more. Its antigen is not known. A single record per CDR3 protein comes from TCRdb applying MiXCR to the 5' RACE reads. Here the sample spans around 160,000 distinct CDR3 sequences, around 3.4% being singletons. The sequence derives from a man aged 18 to 30 in good health. Sequenced material: memory T cells sorted from blood. The V call is TRBV4-1, the J call TRBJ1-4; 9 bases are shared with TRBD1. The DNA for the CDR3 is TGCGCCAGCAGCCAGGGTACCGGGACAGGGTTAGACAAACTGTTTTTT. Protein product: CASSQGTGTGLDKLFF.